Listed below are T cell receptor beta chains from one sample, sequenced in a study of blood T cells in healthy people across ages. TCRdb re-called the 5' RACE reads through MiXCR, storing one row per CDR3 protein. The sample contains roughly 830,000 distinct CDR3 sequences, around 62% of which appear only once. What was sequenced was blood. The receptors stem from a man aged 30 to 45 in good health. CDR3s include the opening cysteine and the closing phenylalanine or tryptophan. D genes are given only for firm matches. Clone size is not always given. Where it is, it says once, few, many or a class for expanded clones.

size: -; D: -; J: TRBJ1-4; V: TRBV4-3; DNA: TGCGCCAGCAGCCAGGGGCGTGCAACTAATGAAAAACTGTTTTTT; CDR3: CASSQGRATNEKLFF
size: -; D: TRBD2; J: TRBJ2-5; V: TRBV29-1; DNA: TGCAGCCAGACCGCTAGCGGGGTCCAAGAGACCCAGTACTTC; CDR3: CSQTASGVQETQYF
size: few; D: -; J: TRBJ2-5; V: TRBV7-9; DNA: TGTGCCATCCTGGACGGGGCAGAGACCCAGTACTTC; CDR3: CAILDGAETQYF
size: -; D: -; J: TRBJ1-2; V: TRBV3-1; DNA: TGTGCCAGCAGCCAAGGCCCGGGTAACTATGGCTACACCTTC; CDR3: CASSQGPGNYGYTF
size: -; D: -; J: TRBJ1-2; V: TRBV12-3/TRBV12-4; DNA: TGTGCCAGCAGTACGAAACAGATTTATGGCTACACCTTC; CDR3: CASSTKQIYGYTF
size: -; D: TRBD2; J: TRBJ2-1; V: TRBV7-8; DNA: TGTGCCAGCAGCCGTAGCGGGGGCCACCTTTGTGAGCAGTTCTTC; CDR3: CASSRSGGHLCEQFF
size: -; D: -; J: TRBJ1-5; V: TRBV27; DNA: TGTGCCAGCAAAAACAGGGCTAGCAATCAGCCCCAGCATTTT; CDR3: CASKNRASNQPQHF
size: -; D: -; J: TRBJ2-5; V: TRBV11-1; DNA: TGTACCAGCAGCTTCCTGGGGGTAGGAGAGACCCAGTACTTC; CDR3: CTSSFLGVGETQYF
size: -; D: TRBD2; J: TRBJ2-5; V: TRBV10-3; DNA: TGTGCCACAGCCGGGACTAGCGGGGGGGGCCAAGAGACCCAGTACTTC; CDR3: CATAGTSGGGQETQYF
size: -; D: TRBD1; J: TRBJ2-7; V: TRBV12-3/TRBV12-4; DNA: TGTGCCAGCAGTTTAGGGACAGGCCCTCTCGCCTACGAGCAGTACTTC; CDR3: CASSLGTGPLAYEQYF
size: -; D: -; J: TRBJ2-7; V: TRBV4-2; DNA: TGTGCCAGCAGCCAAGTTGGCCGGGGTTCCTACGAGCAGTACTTC; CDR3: CASSQVGRGSYEQYF
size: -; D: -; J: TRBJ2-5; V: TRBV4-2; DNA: TGTGCCAGCAGCCAAGGGCTGGTAGTCCAAGAGACCCAGTACTTC; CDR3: CASSQGLVVQETQYF
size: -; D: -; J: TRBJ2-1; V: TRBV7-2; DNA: TGTGCCAGCAGCCTAGCCGGGACCCAAGACAATGAGCAGTTCTTC; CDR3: CASSLAGTQDNEQFF
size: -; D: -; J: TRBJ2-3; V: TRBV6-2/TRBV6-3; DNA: TGTGCCAGCTCCAGACCGGGATTAAGGAGAGATACGCAGTATTTT; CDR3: CASSRPGLRRDTQYF
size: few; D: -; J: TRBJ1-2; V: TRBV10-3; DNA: TGTGCCATCAGTGATAAGGGGCGTGGCTACACCTTC; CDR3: CAISDKGRGYTF
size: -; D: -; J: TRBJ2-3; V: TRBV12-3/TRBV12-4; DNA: TGTGCCAGCAACCCTCAGGGTAGGACAGATACGCGGTATTTT; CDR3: CASNPQGRTDTRYF
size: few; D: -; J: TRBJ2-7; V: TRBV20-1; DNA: TGCAGTGCAACCCGCGGGGTTTCCTACGAGCAGTACTTC; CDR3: CSATRGVSYEQYF
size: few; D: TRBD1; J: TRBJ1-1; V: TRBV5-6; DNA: TGTGCCAGCAGCTGGGGGACAGCGAACACTGAAGCTTTCTTT; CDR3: CASSWGTANTEAFF
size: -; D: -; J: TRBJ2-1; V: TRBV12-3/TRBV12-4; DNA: TGTGCCAGCAGCCGAGGGGGATTCGATGAGCAGTTCTTC; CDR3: CASSRGGFDEQFF
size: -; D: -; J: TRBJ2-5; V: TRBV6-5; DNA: TGTGCCAGCAGCCGCAACAAAGAGACCCAGTACTTC; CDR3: CASSRNKETQYF
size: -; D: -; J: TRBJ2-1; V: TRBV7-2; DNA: TGTGCCAGCAGCTCACGGGTCCTACAAGAGACCCAGTTCTTC; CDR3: CASSSRVLQETQFF
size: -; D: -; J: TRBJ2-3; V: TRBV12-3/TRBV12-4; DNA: TGTGCCACGCAGATGCCGGGCACAGATACGCAGTATTTT; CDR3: CATQMPGTDTQYF
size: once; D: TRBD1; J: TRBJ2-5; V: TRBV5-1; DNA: TGCGCCAGCAGCCTAAAGACGACAGGGGTCCAAGAGACCCAGTACTTC; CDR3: CASSLKTTGVQETQYF
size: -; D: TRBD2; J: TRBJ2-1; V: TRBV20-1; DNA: TGCAGTGCTAGAGCGCTAGCGGGGGGTGGTAGCTCCTACAATGAGCAGTTCTTC; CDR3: CSARALAGGGSSYNEQFF
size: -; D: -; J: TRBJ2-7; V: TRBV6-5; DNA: TGTGCCAGCAGTTACGGTCTGGGATACTCCCACGAGCAGTACTTC; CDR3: CASSYGLGYSHEQYF
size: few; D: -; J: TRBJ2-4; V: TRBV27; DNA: TGTGCCAGCAGTGTGCGGACGAAAAACATTCAGTACTTC; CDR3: CASSVRTKNIQYF
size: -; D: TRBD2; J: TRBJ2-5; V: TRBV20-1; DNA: TGCAGTGCTCGACGAGCGGGGATGGAGACCCAGTACTTC; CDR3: CSARRAGMETQYF
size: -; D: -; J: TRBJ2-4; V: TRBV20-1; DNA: TGCAGTGATATTAGCGGTGTAGCCAAAAACATTCAGTACTTC; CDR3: CSDISGVAKNIQYF
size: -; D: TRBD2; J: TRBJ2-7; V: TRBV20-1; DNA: TGCAGTGCTCGCCCGGGACTAGCGGGGTACGAGCAGTACTTC; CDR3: CSARPGLAGYEQYF
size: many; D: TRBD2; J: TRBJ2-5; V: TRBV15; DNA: TGTGCCACCAGCACTGGTGGGGGGGATGAGGAGACCCAGTACTTC; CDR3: CATSTGGGDEETQYF
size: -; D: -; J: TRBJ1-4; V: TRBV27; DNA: TGTGCCAGCAGTCCCTCGGAGGGGCCGGATACAACTAATGAAAAACTGTTTTTT; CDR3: CASSPSEGPDTTNEKLFF
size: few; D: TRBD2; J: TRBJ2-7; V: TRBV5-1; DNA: TGCGCCAGCAGCTTGCTGGAGCGGGGCGAGCAGTACTTC; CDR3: CASSLLERGEQYF
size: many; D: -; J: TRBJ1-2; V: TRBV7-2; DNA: TGTGCCAGCAGCTTAGCCGGGGACTCCTATGGCTACACCTTC; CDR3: CASSLAGDSYGYTF
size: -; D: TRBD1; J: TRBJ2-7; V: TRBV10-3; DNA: TGTGCCATCAGTGCGCCGGGACAGGGGAGGAACGAGCAGTACTTC; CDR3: CAISAPGQGRNEQYF
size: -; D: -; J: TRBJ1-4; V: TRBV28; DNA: TGTGCCAGCAGCTTCCCCCATCAGGGGAAAAAGGAAAAACTGTTTTTT; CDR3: CASSFPHQGKKEKLFF
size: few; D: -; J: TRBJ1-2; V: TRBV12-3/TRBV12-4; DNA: TGTGCCAGCAGTCTCAACCTCTATGGCTACACCTTC; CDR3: CASSLNLYGYTF
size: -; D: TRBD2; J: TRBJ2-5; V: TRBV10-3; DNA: TGTGCCATCCGGCGGGGGGGCCAGGAGACCCAGTACTTC; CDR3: CAIRRGGQETQYF
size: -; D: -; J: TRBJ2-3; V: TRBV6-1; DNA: TGTGCCAGCGGGGGACGCCGGGTTGAGACAGATACGCAGTATTTT; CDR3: CASGGRRVETDTQYF
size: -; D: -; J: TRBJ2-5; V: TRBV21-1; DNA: TGTGCCAGCAGCGTTCGGACGGATCAAGAGACCCAGTACTTC; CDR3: CASSVRTDQETQYF
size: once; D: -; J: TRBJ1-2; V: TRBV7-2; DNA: TGTGCCAGCAGCTTAGGGAGGGGCGCATTACTTGGCTACACCTTC; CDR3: CASSLGRGALLGYTF
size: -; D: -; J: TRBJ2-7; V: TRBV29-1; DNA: TGCAGCGTGGAATCGGCAGCTACCTACGAGCAGTACTTC; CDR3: CSVESAATYEQYF
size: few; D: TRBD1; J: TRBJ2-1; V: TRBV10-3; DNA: TGTGCCATCATGGGACAGGGGAACAATGAGCAGTTCTTC; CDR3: CAIMGQGNNEQFF
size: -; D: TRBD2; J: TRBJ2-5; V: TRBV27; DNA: TGTGCCAGCAGTTTCCTTCGGGGGAGGGAAGAGACCCAGTACTTC; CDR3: CASSFLRGREETQYF
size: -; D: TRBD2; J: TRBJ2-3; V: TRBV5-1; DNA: TGCGCCAGCAGCCCAGAGCGGGGAGGAGATACGCAGTATTTT; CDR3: CASSPERGGDTQYF
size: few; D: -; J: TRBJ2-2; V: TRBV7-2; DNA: TGTGCCAGCAGCCCAGAACTCCCCCAGAACACCGGGGAGCTGTTTTTT; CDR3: CASSPELPQNTGELFF
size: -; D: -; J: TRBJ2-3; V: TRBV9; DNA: TGTGCCAGCAGCGTAGTCGGGGGAACCCCTAGCACAGATACGCAGTATTTT; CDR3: CASSVVGGTPSTDTQYF
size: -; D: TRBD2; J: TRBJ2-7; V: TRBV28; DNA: TGTGCCAGCAGTGGTGGGACTAGGTCCTACGAGCAGTACTTC; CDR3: CASSGGTRSYEQYF
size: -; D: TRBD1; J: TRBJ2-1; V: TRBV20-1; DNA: TGCAGTGCGAGTCCGGGACAGGGCTTCAGTGAGCAGTTCTTC; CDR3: CSASPGQGFSEQFF
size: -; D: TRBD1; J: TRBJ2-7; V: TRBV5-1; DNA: TGCGCCAGCAGTAGTACCGGGACAGCCGCCTACGAGCAGTACTTC; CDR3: CASSSTGTAAYEQYF
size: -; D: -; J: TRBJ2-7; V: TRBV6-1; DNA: TGTGCCAGCAGTGACGTAGACAGGCAGGGCTACGAGCAGTACTTC; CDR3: CASSDVDRQGYEQYF
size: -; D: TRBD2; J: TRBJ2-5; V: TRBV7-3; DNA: TGTGCCAGCAGGAATAGCGGGGGGGAAGAGACCCAGTACTTC; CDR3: CASRNSGGEETQYF
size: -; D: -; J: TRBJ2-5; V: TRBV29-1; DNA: TGCAGCGTTGAAGAGCCACGCCCGAGAGGAGAGACCCAGTACTTC; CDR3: CSVEEPRPRGETQYF
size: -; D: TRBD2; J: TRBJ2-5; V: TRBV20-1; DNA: TGCAGTGCTCGCCGGCGGGGGGGCACAGAGACCCAGTACTTC; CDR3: CSARRRGGTETQYF
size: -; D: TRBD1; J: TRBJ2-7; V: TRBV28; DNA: TGTGCCAGTGGAGGACAGGGGCTTTTCTACGAGCAGTACTTC; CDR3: CASGGQGLFYEQYF
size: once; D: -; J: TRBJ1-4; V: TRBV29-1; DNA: TGCAGCGTTGGGGCAGAGTGGGATGAAAAACTGTTTTTT; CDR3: CSVGAEWDEKLFF
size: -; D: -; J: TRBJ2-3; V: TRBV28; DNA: TGTGCCAGCAGTAGGACGGAAACAGATACGCAGTATTTT; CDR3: CASSRTETDTQYF
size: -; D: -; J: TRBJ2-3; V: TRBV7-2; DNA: TGTGCCAGCAGCTCGTCAATCGGGGGCCAGGATACGCAGTATTTT; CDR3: CASSSSIGGQDTQYF